The clone carrying this TCR beta chain was picked up many times. A second 7 to 11 cycle PCR used barcoded and J-beta primers. Tagging of each cDNA molecule was performed by a template-switch adaptor with 12 random nucleotides. MiXCR was run by TCRdb on the 5' RACE reads, yielding one entry per CDR3 protein. Here the sample spans 850,000 or so distinct CDR3 sequences, around 30% being singletons. This sample was included in a study of blood T cells in healthy people across ages. V shed 2 bases and J 6 bases; nucleotides not matched to a gene: 2. CDR1 KGHSH and CDR2 LQKENI come from the germline V gene. This CDR3 contains 15 residues. PBMCs numbering at least 7 million were isolated per sample.

The sequence derives from a woman older than 75 in good health. The chain employs TRBV18 and TRBJ2-5; TRBD2 agrees at 14 bases. Sequences were obtained from blood. CDR3 amino acids: CASSPGTSGGKTQYF. The CDR3 nucleotides are TGTGCCAGCTCACCAGGGACTAGCGGGGGAAAGACCCAGTACTTC.